Shown below are 12 T cell receptor beta chains from a single sample sequenced in a study of monozygotic twins with inflammatory bowel disease. TCRdb re-called the 5' RACE reads and catalogs CDR3 proteins one per entry, DNA excluded. The repertoire table contains 210,000 or so distinct CDR3 sequences. The sample taken for sequencing was blood. The receptors originated from a human donor with ulcerative colitis or Crohn's disease, or a healthy co-twin of an affected twin (not recorded which).

The gene calls are TRBV29-1 and TRBJ2-3; the TCRdb call, TRBD1, lacks DNA for checking. Germline CDR1 and CDR2: SQVTM and ANQGSEA. The CDR3 extends over 13 amino acids. The CDR3 region is CSVEWQGTDTQYF.

This chain links TRBV5-1 with TRBJ2-2; TCRdb names TRBD1, which stays unverified in the absence of DNA. This CDR3 is built from 18 residues. Germline CDR1 reads SGHRS; CDR2 reads YFSETQ. CDR3 protein: CASSLQGTVPTNTGELFF. Complete variable domain (other parts from reference TRBV5-1 and TRBJ2-2): KAGVTQTPRYLIKTRGQQVTLSCSPISGHRSVSWYQQTPGQGLQFLFEYFSETQRNKGNFPGRFSGRQFSNSRSEMNVSTLELGDSALYLCASSLQGTVPTNTGELFFGEGSRLTVL.

The rearrangement joins TRBV29-1 to TRBJ1-1. Germline assignment: CDR1 SQVTM and CDR2 ANQGSEA. CDR3 length: 13 residues. The CDR3 spells CSVRNLLNTEAFF.

The V gene is TRBV12-3 or TRBV12-4, the J gene TRBJ2-7; the TCRdb call, TRBD1, lacks DNA for checking. This CDR3 comprises 13 residues. The CDR3 sequence: CASSPAGTYEQYF.

The chain recombines TRBV6-1 with TRBJ1-1. This CDR3 has 13 amino acids. Germline V gene data show CDR1 as MNHNS and CDR2 as SASEGT. CDR3 in amino acids: CASSETPNTEAFF.

This chain links TRBV11-2 with TRBJ2-7. Germline V gene data show CDR1 as SGHAT and CDR2 as FQNNGV. The CDR3 consists of 11 residues. CDR3 in amino acids: CASGLMNEQYF. Together with reference TRBV11-2 and TRBJ2-7, the CDR3 gives the full variable domain: EAGVAQSPRYKIIEKRQSVAFWCNPISGHATLYWYQQILGQGPKLLIQFQNNGVVDDSQLPKDRFSAERLKGVDSTLKIQPAKLEDSAVYLCASGLMNEQYFGPGTRLTVT.

The chain links TRBV28 to TRBJ2-2. Germline CDR1 reads MDHEN; CDR2 reads SYDVKM. The CDR3 sequence is 14 residues long. The CDR3: CASINGGSTGELFF.

The gene calls are TRBV29-1 and TRBJ1-1; TCRdb lists TRBD1, though no DNA is available to test this call. Per germline, CDR1 SQVTM and CDR2 ANQGSEA. There are 13 residues in the CDR3. The CDR3 spells CSVGPLGDTEAFF.

V usage is TRBV19 and J usage is TRBJ2-2; the D call of TRBD1 rests on TCRdb alone, since no DNA is present to check it. Germline CDR1 LNHDA, CDR2 SQIVND (reference sequence). The CDR3 consists of 16 residues. The CDR3 region is CASSIEPQQGGGELFF.

The chain combines TRBV30 with TRBJ2-7; TCRdb's D call, TRBD1, is unchecked because there is no DNA. This CDR3 has 15 residues. Germline assignment: CDR1 GTSNPN and CDR2 SVGIG (reference sequence). The CDR3 spells CAWSVPGTLSYEQYF.

The chain employs TRBV7-2 and TRBJ2-3; no DNA is available, so the TRBD2 call from TCRdb remains unchecked. The CDR3 length is 16 residues. CDR1 SGHTA and CDR2 FQGNSA come from the germline V gene. The CDR3 sequence is CASTVVGSSGTDTQYF.

The CDR3 spells CASSRSGTYTGELFF. The V gene is TRBV7-6, the J gene TRBJ2-2. The length of the CDR3 is 15 residues. Germline loops: CDR1 SGHVS, CDR2 FNYEAQ.